Below, 27 T cell receptor beta chains from the same sample are listed, as sequenced in a study of neurological immune-mediated disorders. Regarding time point: technical triplicate 2. TCRdb passed the 5' RACE reads through MiXCR, listing each CDR3 protein once. The table includes tens of thousands of distinct CDR3 sequences, around 24% detected once. The sequencing sample was made of PBMCs. The receptors stem from a man aged 55 to 69 with HTLV-1-associated myelopathy (HAM/TSP).

This clonotype was seen repeatedly, ten times or more. The V and J genes are TRBV15 and TRBJ2-1; the D gene is possibly TRBD1 (6 bases). Germline CDR1 and CDR2: LNHNV and YYDKDF (reference sequence). Trimming took 0 bases from V and 5 from J, leaving 17 bases between them. The CDR3 loop spans 17 amino acids. CDR3 coding DNA: TGTGCCACCAGCAGAGATATTTTTTCGGCAGGGGACAATGAGCAGTTCTTC. Translating gives CATSRDIFSAGDNEQFF.

This clonotype is a singleton in its sample. This chain joins TRBV28 and TRBJ1-5, with D possibly matching TRBD1 (5 bases). The V gene's germline CDR1 is MDHEN and CDR2 SYDVKM. The V end lost 9 bases, the J end lost 4 bases, and 16 bases lay between the germline ends. CDR3 size: 14 residues. CDR3 region: CASKNQGANQPQHF. CDR3 in DNA: TGTGCCAGTAAAAACCAGGGAGCGAATCAGCCCCAGCATTTT.

About this clonotype itself: Here the CDR3 omits its conserved ending phenylalanine or tryptophan, so a read error is the likely source. This rearrangement joins TRBV29-1 to TRBJ2-1; 7 bases match TRBD1. The CDR3 covers 14 residues. With V trimmed by 6 bases and J by 4 bases, 9 bases remained unmatched. Looked up from germline, CDR1 is SQVTM and CDR2 is ANQGSEA. The CDR3 nucleotides are TGCAGCGTCACAGGGACAGAGAGATACAATGAGCAGTTCTTA. It specifies CSVTGTERYNEQFL.

This clonotype was counted at least ten times. The chain employs TRBV4-1 and TRBJ2-3; 11 bases map to TRBD2. Germline loops: CDR1 MGHRA, CDR2 YSYEKL. V trimming: 1 base; J trimming: 2 bases; junction bases outside the gene matches: 11. CDR3 length: 19 residues. The CDR3 spells CASSQAGSGTSGDTDTQYF. The CDR3 nucleotides are TGCGCCAGCAGCCAAGCCGGTTCCGGGACTAGCGGAGACACAGATACGCAGTATTTT.

This clonotype was counted many times. CDR3 amino acids: CASSLEGGSWDEQFF. The CDR3 coding sequence is TGCGCCAGCAGCTTGGAGGGGGGTTCCTGGGATGAGCAGTTCTTC. The V gene is TRBV5-1, the J gene TRBJ2-1; D is possibly TRBD1 or TRBD2 (6 bases each). The CDR3 totals 15 residues. V was clipped by 0 bases and J by 8 bases, with 15 bases between them. The germline gives CDR1 SGHRS, CDR2 YFSETQ.

In this sample, this clonotype is medium-sized. This chain uses TRBV5-1 with TRBJ2-7; 8 bases are shared with TRBD2. The CDR3 is 14 amino acids. Trimming cost V 2 bases and J 2 bases; bases outside gene matches: 3. CDR1 SGHRS and CDR2 YFSETQ come from the germline V gene. Here the CDR3 reads CASSFTSGTYEQYF. The CDR3 bases are TGCGCCAGCAGCTTTACTAGCGGAACCTACGAGCAGTACTTC.

This clonotype was observed many times. The V and J genes are TRBV25-1 and TRBJ1-4, with 8 nucleotides matching TRBD1. CDR1 and CDR2 (germline): MGHDK, SYGVNS. With V trimmed by 6 bases and J by 0 bases, 6 bases remained unmatched. This CDR3 has 16 residues. CDR3 DNA: TGTGCCAGCAGAAGTACAGGGGGAGCAACTAATGAAAAACTGTTTTTT. It specifies CASRSTGGATNEKLFF.

J is TRBJ2-1 and V is TRBV5-1; D possibly corresponds to TRBD2 (5 bases). The CDR3 extends over 13 amino acids. The germline CDR1 and CDR2 sequences are SGHRS and YFSETQ. The V end lost 4 bases, the J end lost 0 bases, and 5 bases lay between the germline ends. CDR3 sequence reads: CASSRDSYNEQFF. In nucleotides, the CDR3 is TGCGCCAGCAGCCGGGACTCCTACAATGAGCAGTTCTTC.

In this sample, this clonotype turned up many times. The gene calls are TRBV7-8 and TRBJ2-1, with D hard to call. CDR3 length: 16 residues. Germline CDR1 reads SGHVS; CDR2 reads FQNEAQ. Trimming took 3 bases from V and 0 from J, leaving 12 bases between them. The CDR3 here is CASSFDEQSSYNEQFF. CDR3 DNA: TGTGCCAGCAGCTTTGACGAGCAGAGCTCCTACAATGAGCAGTTCTTC.

Ten or more counts support this clonotype. The chain recombines TRBV10-3 with TRBJ1-5; possible D gene TRBD1, 5 bases. This CDR3 contains 14 residues. Trimming cost V 4 bases and J 3 bases, with 10 bases left between them. CDR1 is ENHRY, CDR2 SYGVKD, per germline. CDR3 protein: CAISAGIANQPQHF. CDR3 in DNA: TGTGCCATCAGTGCAGGGATCGCCAATCAGCCCCAGCATTTT.

This clonotype was found many times. This chain connects TRBV11-3 to TRBJ1-1; D remains ambiguous. The CDR3 contains 13 residues. CDR1 SGHNT and CDR2 YENEEA come from the germline V gene. Trimming took off 4 bases at V and 0 bases at J, with 6 bases between the two ends. The CDR3 region is CASSSGMNTEAFF. The CDR3 DNA reads as TGTGCCAGCAGCTCCGGAATGAACACTGAAGCTTTCTTT.

This clonotype was counted many times. J is TRBJ2-1 and V is TRBV6-1, with 8 bases fitting TRBD2. The trim removed 1 base at V and 6 bases at J, leaving 5 bases unmatched. Germline-derived CDR1 and CDR2 are MNHNS and SASEGT. The CDR3 is 15 residues long. The CDR3 DNA is TGTGCCAGCAGTGAAGGACTAGCGAAGGCCAATGAGCAGTTCTTC. It codes for CASSEGLAKANEQFF.

This clonotype was recorded a few times. V gene TRBV10-2 combines with J gene TRBJ1-1; TRBD1 might be the D (6 bases). The germline V and J ends were trimmed by 3 bases and 1 base, with 15 bases remaining between them. CDR3 size: 16 residues. Per the germline V gene, CDR1 is WSHSY and CDR2 is SAAADI. This chain's CDR3 is CASSDILGGANTEAFF. The DNA of the CDR3 is TGCGCCAGCAGTGATATTTTGGGGGGGGCGAACACTGAAGCTTTCTTT.

This clonotype was detected ten times or more. This sequence joins TRBV9 and TRBJ1-1, with D possibly TRBD1 on 6 matching bases. Germline V gene lookup returns CDR1 SGDLS and CDR2 YYNGEE. Trimming cost V 10 bases and J 0 bases, with 19 bases left between them. This CDR3 comprises 15 residues. The CDR3 DNA sequence: TGTGCCCCCGGTCGGGGGCGGAAGATGAACACTGAAGCTTTCTTT. Its translation is CAPGRGRKMNTEAFF.

This clonotype was observed a few times. The chain is built from TRBV19 and TRBJ2-2; possible D gene TRBD1, 6 bases. V was cut by 3 bases and J by 8 bases, with 10 bases left in between. Germline V gene lookup returns CDR1 LNHDA and CDR2 SQIVND (reference sequence). The CDR3 is made up of 13 amino acids. The CDR3 bases are TGTGCCAGTAGTATGAACAGGGCGGGGGAGCTGTTTTTT. Protein product: CASSMNRAGELFF.

This clonotype was seen a handful of times. The rearrangement uses TRBV11-2 and TRBJ2-1; D not certain. The length of the CDR3 is 14 residues. Germline CDR1 SGHAT, CDR2 FQNNGV. Trimming stripped 2 bases from V and 2 bases from J, with 7 bases between. This CDR3 reads CASSLQTPYNEQFF. CDR3 bases: TGTGCCAGCAGCTTACAGACGCCCTACAATGAGCAGTTCTTC.

At least ten counts were recorded for this clonotype. J is TRBJ2-3 and V is TRBV7-8, with D maybe TRBD2 (5 bases). CDR1 and CDR2 (germline): SGHVS, FQNEAQ. V lost 5 bases and J 0 bases, leaving 15 bases between the germline ends. The CDR3 contains 16 residues. The CDR3 is CASSLQRQSSTDTQYF. The CDR3 region has the DNA TGTGCCAGCAGCCTCCAGCGGCAATCTAGCACAGATACGCAGTATTTT.

In this sample, this clonotype turned up many times. This sequence joins TRBV5-1 and TRBJ1-4; 9 bases are shared with TRBD1. This CDR3 is 16 amino acids long. From germline, CDR1 is SGHRS and CDR2 YFSETQ. Trimming removed 4 bases from V and 10 bases from J; junction bases left unmatched: 14. CDR3 nucleotides: TGCGCCAGCAGCGCGAGCGGACAGGGGCCGGACGGAAAACTGTTTTTT. It yields the protein CASSASGQGPDGKLFF.

The sample holds many counts of this clonotype. The chain combines TRBV20-1 with TRBJ2-7; TRBD2 aligns across 12 bases. V lost 1 base, J lost 5 bases, and 12 bases stayed unmatched. Germline assignment: CDR1 DFQATT and CDR2 SNEGSKA (reference sequence). The CDR3 runs 17 residues. CDR3 in DNA: TGCAGTGCTAGAGGGGGGCTAGCGGGAGGGCATGGGGACGAGCAGTACTTC. Its protein product is CSARGGLAGGHGDEQYF.

This clonotype was counted a single time. The V call is TRBV6-5, the J call TRBJ2-2, with TRBD1 matching over 7 bases. The V segment lost 6 bases and the J segment 3 bases; nucleotides outside the gene matches: 10. The CDR3 runs to 16 residues. The germline CDR1 and CDR2 sequences are MNHEY and SVGAGI. CDR3: CASRGRDRDYTGELFF. CDR3 bases: TGTGCCAGCAGGGGGAGAGACAGGGATTACACCGGGGAGCTGTTTTTT.

V usage is TRBV27 and J usage is TRBJ2-7; 8 bases fit TRBD1. This CDR3 has 15 amino acids. CDR1 is MNHEY, CDR2 SMNVEV, per germline (reference sequence). V was clipped by 6 bases and J by 1 base; unmatched bases: 8. The chain's CDR3 is CASSLEWTGSYEQYF. Written as DNA, the CDR3 is TGTGCCAGCAGCTTAGAATGGACAGGGTCCTACGAGCAGTACTTC.

The table lists this clonotype with many counts. This chain uses TRBV20-1 with TRBJ1-6; perhaps TRBD1 as D (6 bases). The CDR3 contains 15 residues. Per germline, CDR1 DFQATT and CDR2 SNEGSKA (reference sequence). The V gene lost 5 bases and the J gene lost 8 bases, with 19 bases spanning the gap. CDR3 bases: TGCAGTGCTCCCACCCCACAGGGAAGCCATTCACCCCTCCACTTT. Its protein is CSAPTPQGSHSPLHF.

The sample holds many counts of this clonotype. The chain recombines TRBV2 with TRBJ2-1, with TRBD1 identical over 7 bases. The CDR3 runs 14 residues. Germline CDR1 and CDR2: SNHLY and FYNNEI. The V segment lost 6 bases and the J segment 1 base; nucleotides outside the gene matches: 3. The CDR3 reads CASSRDSSYNEQFF. The CDR3 coding sequence is TGTGCCAGCAGCCGGGACAGTTCCTACAATGAGCAGTTCTTC.

This clonotype was recorded at least ten times. This chain uses TRBV6-5 with TRBJ2-2; TRBD2 is a possible D gene (5 bases). The germline CDR1 and CDR2 sequences are MNHEY and SVGAGI. CDR3 length: 16 residues. Trimming took 0 bases from V and 3 from J, leaving 11 bases between them. The CDR3 nucleotides are TGTGCCAGCAGTTACTCGATTCGGGGTTACACCGGGGAGCTGTTTTTT. The encoded protein is CASSYSIRGYTGELFF.

The sample holds a few counts of this clonotype. The chain combines TRBV5-1 with TRBJ2-1; D may be TRBD2 (6 bases). Deletions cut 1 base from V and 5 bases from J, with 13 bases between. This CDR3 comprises 15 residues. CDR1 and CDR2 (germline): SGHRS, YFSETQ. CDR3: CASSLNQRANNEQFF. For the CDR3, the DNA is TGCGCCAGCAGCTTGAACCAGCGGGCCAACAATGAGCAGTTCTTC. The complete variable domain, with remaining parts taken from reference TRBV5-1 and TRBJ2-1, reads KAGVTQTPRYLIKTRGQQVTLSCSPISGHRSVSWYQQTPGQGLQFLFEYFSETQRNKGNFPGRFSGRQFSNSRSEMNVSTLELGDSALYLCASSLNQRANNEQFFGPGTRLTVL.

The chain recombines TRBV7-3 with TRBJ2-2; D possibly corresponds to TRBD1 (5 bases). CDR1 is SGHTA and CDR2 is FQGTGA in the germline V gene. Trimming pared 5 bases from V and 4 bases from J, leaving 11 bases between. The CDR3 is made up of 14 amino acids. For the CDR3, the DNA is TGTGCCAGCAGCCCCCAAGGGGCCACCGGGGAGCTGTTTTTT. It is translated as CASSPQGATGELFF.

The table lists this clonotype with many counts. The chain joins TRBV4-1 to TRBJ1-1; no reliable D call. CDR3 length: 15 amino acids. V lost 1 base and J lost 0, with 9 bases in between. From germline, CDR1 is MGHRA and CDR2 YSYEKL. The CDR3 here is CASSQGALLNTEAFF. For the CDR3, the DNA is TGCGCCAGCAGCCAAGGGGCACTCTTGAACACTGAAGCTTTCTTT.